The clone carrying this TCR beta chain was counted ten times or more. Its specificity is not known. The data derive from a study of CD8+CD57+ T cells in acquired aplastic anemia. About the study: Quantities of DNA derived from sorted CD4+ and CD8+ cells averaged about 3.2 ug. Broader study findings: Overlap between patients and controls comprised some 31 CD8+ CDR3 sequences. Patients and controls had CD8+ Simpson's diversity values that were not significantly distinct.

Genomic DNA served as template for TCR beta VDJ and CDR3 profiling. TCRdb passed the reads through MiXCR, listing each CDR3 protein once. The sample has more than 250,000 distinct CDR3 sequences, approximately 57% seen once. V lost 0 bases, J lost 3 bases, and 8 bases lay in between. The CDR3 has 14 residues. Germline CDR1 SGHVS, CDR2 FNYEAQ. The clonotype originates from a human donor with severe aplastic anemia or a healthy control (not recorded which). This chain links TRBV7-6 with TRBJ1-2; tentatively, D is TRBD1 (5 bases). The sample taken for sequencing was sorted CD4+, CD8+, or CD8+CD57+ T cells (not recorded which) from PBMCs. For the CDR3, the DNA is TGTGCCAGCAGCTTAGCCGGGACGGACTATGGCTACACCTTC. It is translated as CASSLAGTDYGYTF. The variable domain in full, with the rest retrieved from reference TRBV7-6 and TRBJ1-2, is GAGVSQSPRYKVTKRGQDVALRCDPISGHVSLYWYRQALGQGPEFLTYFNYEAQQDKSGLPNDRFSAERPEGSISTLTIQRTEQRDSAMYRCASSLAGTDYGYTFGSGTRLTVV.